Listed below are T cell receptor beta chains from one sample, sequenced in a study of T cell responses to AZD1222 COVID-19 vaccine. TCRdb keeps only in-frame clones here, not all; method: immunoSEQ multiplex PCR. Of some 84,000 clones detected, around nine tenths appear once; the ten largest clones hold around a tenth. The starting material was peripheral blood, obtained 28 days after the second AZD1222 dose. All receptors derive from an adult who received the AZD1222 COVID-19 vaccine. CDR3s include the opening cysteine and the closing phenylalanine or tryptophan.

TRBJ1-5 | TRBV6-2/TRBV6-3 | CASSSMGDRGYQPQHF
TRBJ1-4 | TRBV11-2 | CASSYGHLRQGNEKLFF
TRBJ1-2 | TRBV18 | CASSPGVPDHGYTF
TRBJ1-1 | TRBV7-3 | CASSVAGTANTEAFF
TRBJ1-3 | TRBV6-5 | CASSNQGAGNTIYF
TRBJ2-7 | TRBV6-5 | CASSPSGGASYEQYF
TRBJ1-2 | TRBV3-1/TRBV3-2 | CASSPGGYGYTF
TRBJ1-5 | TRBV18 | CASSPQGFNQPQHF
TRBJ2-5 | TRBV6-1 | CASSDPGPRTQYF
TRBJ2-3 | TRBV19 | CASSPRPGTGTDTQYF
TRBJ1-2 | TRBV30 | CAWFPRQGGYGYTF
TRBJ2-1 | TRBV28 | CASIEAGVGSYNEQFF
TRBJ1-6 | TRBV2 | CASTRQQNSPLHF
TRBJ1-2 | TRBV28 | CASSLDGFGGNYGYTF
TRBJ2-2 | TRBV9 | CASSPLQGAAGELFF
TRBJ1-1 | TRBV5-6 | CASSFGSNRGGTEAFF
TRBJ2-1 | TRBV4-3 | CASSQDMARRSNEQFF
TRBJ2-5 | TRBV7-6 | CASSSRPPRTGWMETQYF
TRBJ2-5 | TRBV6-5 | CASSQSDNQETQYF
TRBJ2-7 | TRBV7-3 | CASSVTGQGVKQYF
TRBJ1-6 | TRBV7-3 | CASSLGTIMSSPLHF
TRBJ1-6 | TRBV12-3/TRBV12-4 | CASSRDNSPLHF
TRBJ2-3 | TRBV7-2 | CASSALFVRTDTQYF
TRBJ2-2 | TRBV7-2 | CASSLAPAGELFF
TRBJ2-7 | TRBV6-6 | CASSPFRGPDSYEQYF
TRBJ2-7 | TRBV5-6 | CASSQGRASREQYF
TRBJ1-6 | TRBV5-6 | CASSLNQGSYNSPLHF
TRBJ2-5 | TRBV4-1 | CASSLRGSGGETQYF
TRBJ2-3 | TRBV7-7 | CASNSIGGRTDTQYF
TRBJ2-5 | TRBV14 | CASSPRTLASRETQYF
TRBJ1-3 | TRBV30 | CAGRTGAGNTIYF
TRBJ1-3 | TRBV11-2 | CASSLVPDSGNTIYF
TRBJ2-4 | TRBV6-2/TRBV6-3 | CASSPLARADIQYF
TRBJ2-3 | TRBV10-3 | CAISAGESDTQYF
TRBJ1-2 | TRBV5-4 | CASSPAGGINYGYTF
TRBJ2-1 | TRBV29-1 | CSGKILAGGYNEQFF
TRBJ1-4 | TRBV10-3 | CATGQGGATNEKLFF
TRBJ1-4 | TRBV7-9 | CASTSFQGGNEKLFF
TRBJ1-2 | TRBV19 | CASRGWQGNNYGYTF
TRBJ2-7 | TRBV5-1 | CASSSNLLVSYEQYF
TRBJ1-5 | TRBV6-2/TRBV6-3 | CASSYDARFVAQHF
TRBJ1-2 | TRBV5-1 | CASSEGRQNGYTF
TRBJ2-5 | TRBV7-8 | CASSLAGLETQYF
TRBJ1-2 | TRBV28 | CASSSSFLGGYTF
TRBJ2-4 | TRBV14 | CASSQGLAGGFGKNIQYF
TRBJ2-4 | TRBV4-3 | CASSSGLAGAKNIQYF
TRBJ1-4 | TRBV28 | CASSLSQINEKLFF
TRBJ2-3 | TRBV9 | CASSVGQRGSTDTQYF
TRBJ2-1 | TRBV11-3 | CASSLGSYNEQFF
TRBJ2-5 | TRBV3-1/TRBV3-2 | CATIHPLAGGGKQETQYF
TRBJ2-3 | TRBV7-2 | CASSPDLHRADTQYF
TRBJ1-5 | TRBV9 | CASSVGGDRSQPQHF